The following is a T cell receptor (beta chain) sequence with its context. Clones were sequenced by immunoSEQ multiplex PCR, and TCRdb holds only the in-frame ones, with some missing. The table includes over 95,000 clones, 68% detected once. The source of the sample is a study of shared clonotypes between healthy human individuals. CDR1 SGHRS and CDR2 YFSETQ come from the germline V gene. Between the trimmed V and J ends, which lost 0 bases and 4 bases, there was a span of 17 bases. The CDR3 covers 16 residues. The sample comprised memory CD8+ T cells sorted from blood. Subset indicated: CD45RO+ cells pooled with CCR7-negative TemRA cells. This chain links TRBV5-1 with TRBJ2-7, with a weak D call TRBD2 (5 bases). The receptor was isolated from a woman aged 25 to 39 in good health. CDR3 bases: TGCGCCAGCAGCTTGGTGACGGGATCCAGACCATACGAGCAGTACTTC. This gives the protein CASSLVTGSRPYEQYF.